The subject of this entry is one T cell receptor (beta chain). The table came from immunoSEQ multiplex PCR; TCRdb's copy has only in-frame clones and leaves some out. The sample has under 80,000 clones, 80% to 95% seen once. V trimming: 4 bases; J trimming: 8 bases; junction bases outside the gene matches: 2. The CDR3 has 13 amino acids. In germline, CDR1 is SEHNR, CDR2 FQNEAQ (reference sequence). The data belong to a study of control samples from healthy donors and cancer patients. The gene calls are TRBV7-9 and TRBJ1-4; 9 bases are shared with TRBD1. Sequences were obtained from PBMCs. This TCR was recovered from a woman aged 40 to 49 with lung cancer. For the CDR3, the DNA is TGTGCCAGCAGCTCGGACAGGGGCGAAAAACTGTTTTTT. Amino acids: CASSSDRGEKLFF.